This is a list of T cell receptor beta chains from one sample in a study of T cells expressing NK-cell markers. TCRdb reworked the 5' RACE reads into one entry per CDR3 protein, no DNA. This listing includes around 380,000 distinct CDR3 sequences. Sequenced: blood T cells: a sorted CD56 or NKG2C T cell subset, CD4+ or CD8+ T cells, or bulk PBMC T cells (not recorded which). These receptors were collected from a woman aged 45-65 years in good health. The CDR3 runs from the conserved cysteine through the conserved F or W.

V gene: TRBV18
J gene: TRBJ1-1
CDR3 protein: CASSLRPGETEAFF

V gene: TRBV7-8
J gene: TRBJ1-6
CDR3 protein: CASSADGTGGLHF

V gene: TRBV10-2
J gene: TRBJ2-1
CDR3 protein: CASSEPPTSGLSYNEQFF

V gene: TRBV11-3
J gene: TRBJ2-5
CDR3 protein: CASSLGGGFQETQYF

V gene: TRBV20-1
J gene: TRBJ2-1
CDR3 protein: CSARDRLVYNEQFF

V gene: TRBV12-3/TRBV12-4
J gene: TRBJ1-2
CDR3 protein: CASKEGGYGYTF

V gene: TRBV7-2
J gene: TRBJ2-3
CDR3 protein: CASSFFSGITDTQYF

V gene: TRBV29-1
J gene: TRBJ2-5
CDR3 protein: CSAGQAEETQYF

V gene: TRBV11-3
J gene: TRBJ2-5
CDR3 protein: CASSLAGIYQETQYF

V gene: TRBV2
J gene: TRBJ1-4
CDR3 protein: CASSEDTGQSEKLFF